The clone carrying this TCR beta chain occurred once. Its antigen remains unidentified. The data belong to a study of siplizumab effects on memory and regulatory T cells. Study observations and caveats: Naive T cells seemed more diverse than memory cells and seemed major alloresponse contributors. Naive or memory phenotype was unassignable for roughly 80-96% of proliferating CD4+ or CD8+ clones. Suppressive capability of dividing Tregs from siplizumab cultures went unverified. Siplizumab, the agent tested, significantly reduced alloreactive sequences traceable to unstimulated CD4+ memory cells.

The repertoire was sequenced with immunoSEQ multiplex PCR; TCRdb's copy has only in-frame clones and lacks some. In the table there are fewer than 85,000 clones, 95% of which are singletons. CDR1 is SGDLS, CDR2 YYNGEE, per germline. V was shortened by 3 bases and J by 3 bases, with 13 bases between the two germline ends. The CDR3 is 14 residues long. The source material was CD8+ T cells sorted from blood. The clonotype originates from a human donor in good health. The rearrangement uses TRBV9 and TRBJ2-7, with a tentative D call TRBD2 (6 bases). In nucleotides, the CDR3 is TGTGCCAGCAGCGCCGGGACTGGAGTCTACGAGCAGTACTTC. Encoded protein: CASSAGTGVYEQYF.